Presented here are 5 T cell receptor beta chains from one specimen sequenced in a study of T cell repertoires in cytomegalovirus infection. TCRdb passed the reads through MiXCR, listing each CDR3 protein once. Among fewer than 850,000 distinct CDR3 sequences listed, almost 30% were seen once. Their specific antigens are unknown. The specimen comprised cultured CD8+ T cells from PBMCs, sampled from culture after CMV antigen stimulation. These receptors were obtained from a human donor in good health (CMV status not recorded). Some clones in this sample may be carry-over from other donors' samples.

The chain couples TRBV7-8 to TRBJ1-2; the match to TRBD1 covers 7 bases. Per the germline V gene, CDR1 is SGHVS and CDR2 is FQNEAQ. The ends lost 5 bases at V and 6 bases at J; junction bases unmatched: 12. The CDR3 runs 15 residues. The CDR3 nucleotides read TGTGCCAGCAGCCTCTTCGACAGGGTAGAGGATGGCTACACCTTC. Protein: CASSLFDRVEDGYTF.

This clonotype came up a few times. This chain joins TRBV5-5 and TRBJ2-2, with 8 bases identical to TRBD1. CDR1 is SGHKS, CDR2 YYEKEE, per germline (reference sequence). J lost 6 bases, V lost 1 base, and 8 bases had no gene match. There are 16 residues in the CDR3. CDR3: CASSLLPGGEAGELFF. The DNA for the CDR3 is TGTGCCAGCAGCTTGTTGCCAGGGGGCGAGGCCGGGGAGCTGTTTTTT.

In this sample, this clonotype turned up a few times. The chain carries TRBV5-5 and TRBJ1-4; no definite D call. Germline V gene data show CDR1 as SGHKS and CDR2 as YYEKEE (reference sequence). The ends were cut back, 5 bases at V and 8 bases at J, with 7 bases in the middle. The CDR3 contains 11 residues. For the CDR3, the DNA is TGTGCCAGCAGTACGCCCGAAAAACTGTTTTTT. This codes for CASSTPEKLFF.

This clonotype was found many times. This chain joins TRBV27 and TRBJ2-3; 7 nucleotides agree with TRBD1. Losses at the gene ends were 6 bases for V and 0 bases for J; bases not matched to a gene: 6. From germline, CDR1 is MNHEY and CDR2 SMNVEV (reference sequence). This CDR3 region has 15 residues. CDR3 residues: CASSSRDRSTDTQYF. The CDR3 DNA follows: TGTGCCAGCAGCTCCCGGGACAGAAGCACAGATACGCAGTATTTT.

This clonotype was counted a single time. This chain uses TRBV5-4 with TRBJ1-2; D unresolved. CDR1 SGHNT and CDR2 YYREEE come from the germline V gene (reference sequence). The ends were cut back, 2 bases at V and 8 bases at J, with 7 bases in the middle. CDR3 size: 11 residues. The CDR3, as DNA: TGTGCCAGCAGCTTCAGAAGAGGCTACACCTTC. It codes for CASSFRRGYTF.